This T cell receptor beta chain originates from a study of graft-versus-host responses after intestinal transplantation. Background on the study: Grafts were multivisceral, liver-intestinal, or isolated intestinal. Overall study findings and caveats: Allografts of patients with graft-donor T cell macrochimerism showed high graft-versus-host to host-versus-graft clone ratios. Levels of circulating GvH clones at their peak were associated with early post-transplant HvG declines. Recipient marrow showed GvH clones, some seen first in ileum or blood.

Concerning this clone itself: Its specificity is not known.

V lost 5 bases, J lost 6 bases, and 12 bases lay in between. CDR3 size: 13 residues. Germline-derived CDR1 and CDR2 are SGHTA and FQGTGA. Method: immunoSEQ multiplex PCR; TCRdb's copy keeps in-frame clones and lacks some. The table shows 100,000 to 140,000 clones, with 87% occurring only once. J is TRBJ2-3 and V is TRBV7-3; D gene unclear. Source: unstimulated CD4+ T cells sorted from spleen or lymph node cells, taken before transplant. The clonotype originates from a human donor who was the organ donor for an intestinal transplant. Written as DNA, the CDR3 is TGTGCCAGCAGCCACGACCGGTTTGATACGCAGTATTTT. Amino acids: CASSHDRFDTQYF.